This entry is about one TCR beta chain. This record comes from a study of blood T cell repertoires in COVID-19. Study-level information: Both acute and convalescent COVID-19 samples were obtained from the United States, Italy and Spain.

Enrollment of patients from Seattle took place during active infection, with longitudinal follow-up. The CDR3 is made up of 14 amino acids. The germline V gene has CDR1 SNHLY and CDR2 FYNNEI. V shed 6 bases, J shed 4 bases, and the junction held 8 bases outside the gene matches. Assay used: immunoSEQ multiplex PCR; TCRdb lists only in-frame clones, some missing. There are 350,000 to 450,000 clones in the sample; approximately 89% occur only once, and roughly 1.6% lies in the top ten. The TCR comes from a woman in her forties with COVID-19, enrolled during active disease. The chain has TRBV2 and TRBJ1-1; 7 positions agree with TRBD1. The sequenced sample consisted of peripheral blood. The CDR3 nucleotides are TGTGCCAGCAGCTTCGGACAGGTTATCACTGAAGCTTTCTTT. Encoded protein: CASSFGQVITEAFF. The variable domain in full, completed from reference TRBV2 and TRBJ1-1, reads EPEVTQTPSHQVTQMGQEVILRCVPISNHLYFYWYRQILGQKVEFLVSFYNNEISEKSEIFDDQFSVERPDGSNFTLKIRSTKLEDSAMYFCASSFGQVITEAFFGQGTRLTVV.